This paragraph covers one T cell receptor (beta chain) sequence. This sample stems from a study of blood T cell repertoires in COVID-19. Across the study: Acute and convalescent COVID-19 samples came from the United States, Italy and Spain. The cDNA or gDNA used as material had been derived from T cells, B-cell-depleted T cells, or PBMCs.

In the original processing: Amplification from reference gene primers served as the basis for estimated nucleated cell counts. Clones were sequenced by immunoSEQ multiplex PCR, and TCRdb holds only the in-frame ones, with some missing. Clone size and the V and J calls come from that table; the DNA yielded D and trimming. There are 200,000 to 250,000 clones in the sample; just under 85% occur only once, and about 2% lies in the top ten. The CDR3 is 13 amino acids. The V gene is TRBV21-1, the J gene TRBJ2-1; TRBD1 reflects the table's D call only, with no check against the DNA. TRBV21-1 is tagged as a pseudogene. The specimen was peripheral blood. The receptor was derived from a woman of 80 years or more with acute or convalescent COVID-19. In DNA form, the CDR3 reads TGTGCCAGCAGCCTACGACGACAGAGTGAGCAGTTCTTC. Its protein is CASSLRRQSEQFF.